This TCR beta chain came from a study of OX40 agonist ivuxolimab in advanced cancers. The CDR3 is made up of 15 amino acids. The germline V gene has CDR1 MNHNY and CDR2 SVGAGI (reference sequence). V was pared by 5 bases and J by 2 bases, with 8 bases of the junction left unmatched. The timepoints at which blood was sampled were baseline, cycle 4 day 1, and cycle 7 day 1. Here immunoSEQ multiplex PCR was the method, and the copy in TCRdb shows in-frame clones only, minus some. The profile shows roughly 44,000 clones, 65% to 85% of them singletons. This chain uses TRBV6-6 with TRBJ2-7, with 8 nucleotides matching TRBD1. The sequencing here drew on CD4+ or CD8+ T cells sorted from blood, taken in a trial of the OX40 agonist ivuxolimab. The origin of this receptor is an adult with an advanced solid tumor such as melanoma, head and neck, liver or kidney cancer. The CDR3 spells CASSVSGTGPYEQYF. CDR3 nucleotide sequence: TGTGCCAGCAGTGTAAGTGGGACAGGTCCCTACGAGCAGTACTTC.